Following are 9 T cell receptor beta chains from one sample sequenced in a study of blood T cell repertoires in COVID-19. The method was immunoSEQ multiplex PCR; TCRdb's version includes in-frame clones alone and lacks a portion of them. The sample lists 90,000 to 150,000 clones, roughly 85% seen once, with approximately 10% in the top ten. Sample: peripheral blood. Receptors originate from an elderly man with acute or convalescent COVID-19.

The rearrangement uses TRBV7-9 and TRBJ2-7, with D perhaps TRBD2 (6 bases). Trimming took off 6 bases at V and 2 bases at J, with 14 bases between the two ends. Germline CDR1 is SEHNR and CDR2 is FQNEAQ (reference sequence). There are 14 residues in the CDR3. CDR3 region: CASRGRTNTYEQYF. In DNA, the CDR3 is TGTGCCAGCAGAGGAAGGACTAACACCTACGAGCAGTACTTC.

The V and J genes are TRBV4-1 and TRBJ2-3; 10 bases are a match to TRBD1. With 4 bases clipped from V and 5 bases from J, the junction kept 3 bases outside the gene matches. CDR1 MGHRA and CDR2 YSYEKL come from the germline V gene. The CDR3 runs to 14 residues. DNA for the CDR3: TGCGCCAGCAGCCGACAGGGGGCGGGAGATACGCAGTATTTT. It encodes CASSRQGAGDTQYF.

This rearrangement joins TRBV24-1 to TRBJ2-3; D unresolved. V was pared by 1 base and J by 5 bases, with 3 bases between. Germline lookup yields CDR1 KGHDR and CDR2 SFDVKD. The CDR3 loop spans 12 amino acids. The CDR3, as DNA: TGTGCCACCAGTGATTTCGGAGATACGCAGTATTTT. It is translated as CATSDFGDTQYF.

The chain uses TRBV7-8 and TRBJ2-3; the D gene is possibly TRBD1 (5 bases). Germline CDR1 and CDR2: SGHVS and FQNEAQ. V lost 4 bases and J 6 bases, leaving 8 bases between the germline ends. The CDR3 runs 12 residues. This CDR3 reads CASSSRQDTQYF. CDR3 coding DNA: TGTGCCAGCAGCTCTCGACAGGATACGCAGTATTTT. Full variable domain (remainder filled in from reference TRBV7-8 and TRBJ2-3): GAGVSQSPRYKVAKRGQDVALRCDPISGHVSLFWYQQALGQGPEFLTYFQNEAQLDKSGLPSDRFFAERPEGSVSTLKIQRTQQEDSAVYLCASSSRQDTQYFGPGTRLTVL.

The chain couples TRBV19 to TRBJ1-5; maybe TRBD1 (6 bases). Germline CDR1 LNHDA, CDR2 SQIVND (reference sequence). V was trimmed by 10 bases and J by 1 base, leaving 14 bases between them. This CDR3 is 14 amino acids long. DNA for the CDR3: TGTGCCACCTTAGACAGGCCCAGCAATCAGCCCCAGCATTTT. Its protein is CATLDRPSNQPQHF.

The CDR3: CASSSPGTGNYEQYF. CDR3 coding DNA: TGTGCCAGTAGTTCCCCCGGGACAGGGAACTACGAGCAGTACTTC. The chain couples TRBV19 to TRBJ2-7; 9 bases map to TRBD1. CDR1 is LNHDA, CDR2 SQIVND, per germline (reference sequence). There are 15 residues in the CDR3. After removal of 5 bases from V and 3 bases from J, the junction contained 8 bases not matched to a gene.

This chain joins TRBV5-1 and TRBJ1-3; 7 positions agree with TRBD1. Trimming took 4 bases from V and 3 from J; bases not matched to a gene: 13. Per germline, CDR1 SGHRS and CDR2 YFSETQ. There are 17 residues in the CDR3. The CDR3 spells CASSRTGLGDIGNTIYF. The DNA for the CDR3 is TGCGCCAGCAGCAGGACAGGCCTTGGGGACATTGGAAACACCATATATTTT.

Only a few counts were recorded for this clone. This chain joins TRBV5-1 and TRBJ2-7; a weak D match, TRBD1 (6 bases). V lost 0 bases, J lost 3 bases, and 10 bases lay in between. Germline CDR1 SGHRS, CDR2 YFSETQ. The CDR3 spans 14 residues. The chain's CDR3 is CASSLDGQNYEQYF. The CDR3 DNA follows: TGCGCCAGCAGCTTGGATGGACAGAACTACGAGCAGTACTTC.

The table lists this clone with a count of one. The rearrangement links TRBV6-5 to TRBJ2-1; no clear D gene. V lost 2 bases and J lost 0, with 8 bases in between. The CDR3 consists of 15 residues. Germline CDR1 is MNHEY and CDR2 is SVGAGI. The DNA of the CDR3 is TGTGCCAGCAGTTACGTTACCAGCTCCTACAATGAGCAGTTCTTC. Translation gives CASSYVTSSYNEQFF.